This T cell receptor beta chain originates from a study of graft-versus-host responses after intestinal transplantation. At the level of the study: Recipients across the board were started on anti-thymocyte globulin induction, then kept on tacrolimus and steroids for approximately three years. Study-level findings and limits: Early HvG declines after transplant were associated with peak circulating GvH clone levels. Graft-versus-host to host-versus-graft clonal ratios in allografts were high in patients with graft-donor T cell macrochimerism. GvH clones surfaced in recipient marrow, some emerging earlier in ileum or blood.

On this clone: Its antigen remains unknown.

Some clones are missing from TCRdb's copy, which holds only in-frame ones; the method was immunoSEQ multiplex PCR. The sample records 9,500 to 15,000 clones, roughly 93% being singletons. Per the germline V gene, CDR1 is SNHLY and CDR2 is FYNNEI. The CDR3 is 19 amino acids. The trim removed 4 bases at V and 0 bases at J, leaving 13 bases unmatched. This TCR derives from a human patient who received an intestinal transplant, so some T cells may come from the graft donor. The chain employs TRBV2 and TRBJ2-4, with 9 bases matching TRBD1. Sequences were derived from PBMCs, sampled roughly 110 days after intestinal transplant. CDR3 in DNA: TGTGCCAGCAGTGTCCCCAGACAGGGGGGAGTTCTAGCCAAAAACATTCAGTACTTC. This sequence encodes CASSVPRQGGVLAKNIQYF. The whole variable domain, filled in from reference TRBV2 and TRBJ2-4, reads EPEVTQTPSHQVTQMGQEVILRCVPISNHLYFYWYRQILGQKVEFLVSFYNNEISEKSEIFDDQFSVERPDGSNFTLKIRSTKLEDSAMYFCASSVPRQGGVLAKNIQYFGAGTRLSVL.